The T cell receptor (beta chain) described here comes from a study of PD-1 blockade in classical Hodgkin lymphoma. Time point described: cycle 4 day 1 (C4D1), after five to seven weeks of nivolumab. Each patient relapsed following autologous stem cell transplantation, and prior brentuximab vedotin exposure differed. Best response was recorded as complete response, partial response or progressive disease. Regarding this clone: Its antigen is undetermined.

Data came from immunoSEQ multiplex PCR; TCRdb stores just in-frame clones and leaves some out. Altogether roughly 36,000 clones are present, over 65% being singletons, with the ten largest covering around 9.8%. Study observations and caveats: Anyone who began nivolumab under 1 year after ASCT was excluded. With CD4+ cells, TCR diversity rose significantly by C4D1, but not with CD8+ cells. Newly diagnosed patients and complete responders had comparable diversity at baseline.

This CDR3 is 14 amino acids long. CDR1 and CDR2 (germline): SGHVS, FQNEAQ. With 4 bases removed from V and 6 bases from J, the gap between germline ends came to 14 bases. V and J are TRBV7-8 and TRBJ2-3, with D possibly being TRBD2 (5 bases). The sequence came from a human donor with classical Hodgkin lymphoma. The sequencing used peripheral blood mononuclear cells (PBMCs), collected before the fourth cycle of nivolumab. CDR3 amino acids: CASSSGLSWDTQYF. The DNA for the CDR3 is TGTGCCAGCAGCTCCGGACTGAGCTGGGATACGCAGTATTTT.